In its sample, the clone carrying this T cell receptor (beta chain) was seen many times. Antigen unknown. This sample was included in a study of T cell repertoires in cytomegalovirus infection. For the study at large: HLA-B-restricted CMV epitopes that are well studied were used alongside recently identified HLA-C-restricted ones.

Germline CDR1 SGHTA, CDR2 FQGNSA. This CDR3 is built from 16 residues. V shed 1 base and J shed 7 bases, with 17 bases lying between them. Whole-study results and caveats: Clonotype analysis showed dominance of the ex vivo response by HLA-C-restricted CMV-specific TCR beta clonotypes.

One entry per CDR3 protein, called by TCRdb with MiXCR from the reads. The table records some 480,000 distinct CDR3 sequences, 33% of them present only once. This rearrangement joins TRBV7-2 to TRBJ1-5, with D uncertain. This TCR derives from a human donor in good health (CMV status not recorded). Some clones in this sample may be carry-over from other donors' samples. This sample comprised cultured PBMCs, obtained from culture after CMV antigen stimulation. The CDR3 reads CASSLGGAGRGQPQHF. The CDR3 nucleotides read TGTGCCAGCAGCTTAGGAGGTGCGGGTCGAGGGCAGCCCCAGCATTTT.